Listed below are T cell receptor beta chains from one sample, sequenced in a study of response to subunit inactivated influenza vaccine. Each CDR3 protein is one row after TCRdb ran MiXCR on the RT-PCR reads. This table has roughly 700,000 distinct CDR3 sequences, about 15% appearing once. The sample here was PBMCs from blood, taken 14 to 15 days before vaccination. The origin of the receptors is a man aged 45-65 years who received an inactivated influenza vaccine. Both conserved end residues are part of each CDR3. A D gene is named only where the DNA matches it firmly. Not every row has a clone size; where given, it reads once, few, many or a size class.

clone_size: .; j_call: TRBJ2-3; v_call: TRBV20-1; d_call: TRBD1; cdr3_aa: CSAREWAGGQYF; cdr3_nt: TGCAGTGCTAGGGAGTGGGCAGGGGGTCAATATTTT
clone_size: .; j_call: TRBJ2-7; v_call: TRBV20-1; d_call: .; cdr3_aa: CSARDQLDLYEQYF; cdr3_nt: TGCAGTGCTAGAGATCAACTGGATCTATACGAGCAGTACTTC
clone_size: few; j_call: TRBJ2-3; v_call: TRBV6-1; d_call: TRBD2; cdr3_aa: CATNPGLASSTDTQYF; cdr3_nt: TGTGCCACGAACCCAGGACTAGCCTCTAGCACAGATACGCAGTATTTT
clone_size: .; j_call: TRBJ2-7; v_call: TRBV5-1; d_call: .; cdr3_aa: CASSLVGGLAYEQYF; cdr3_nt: TGCGCCAGCAGCTTGGTAGGGGGTTTGGCCTACGAGCAGTACTTC
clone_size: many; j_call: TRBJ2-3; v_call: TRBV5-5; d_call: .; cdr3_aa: CASKADAGTQYF; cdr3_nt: TGTGCCAGCAAGGCCGATGCGGGTACGCAGTATTTT
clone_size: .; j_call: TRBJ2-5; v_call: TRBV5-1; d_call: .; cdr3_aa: CASSPFDGEETQYF; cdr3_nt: TGCGCCAGCAGCCCCTTTGACGGGGAGGAGACCCAGTACTTC
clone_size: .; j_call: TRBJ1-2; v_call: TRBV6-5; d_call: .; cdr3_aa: CAISYGTASNYGYTF; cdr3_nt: TGTGCCATCAGTTACGGGACCGCGTCTAACTATGGCTACACCTTC
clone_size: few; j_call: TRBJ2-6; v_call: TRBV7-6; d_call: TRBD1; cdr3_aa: CASSLAGGQGAGGANVLTF; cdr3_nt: TGTGCCAGCAGCTTAGCGGGGGGACAGGGGGCAGGAGGGGCCAACGTCCTGACTTTC
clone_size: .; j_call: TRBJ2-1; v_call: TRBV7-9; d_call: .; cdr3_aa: CASGFHSSYNEQFF; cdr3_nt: TGTGCCAGCGGATTCCACAGCTCCTACAATGAGCAGTTCTTC
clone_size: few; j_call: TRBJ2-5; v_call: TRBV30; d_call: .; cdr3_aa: CAWSGVVGETQYF; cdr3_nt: TGTGCCTGGAGTGGGGTAGTCGGAGAGACCCAGTACTTC
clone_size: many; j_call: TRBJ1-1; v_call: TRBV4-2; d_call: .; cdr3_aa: CASSRDPLGDTEAFF; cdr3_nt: TGTGCCAGCAGCCGGGATCCTCTGGGGGACACTGAAGCTTTCTTT
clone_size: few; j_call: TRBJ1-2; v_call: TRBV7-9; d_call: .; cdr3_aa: CASSPGLGNYGYTF; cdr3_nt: TGTGCCAGCAGCCCCGGGCTGGGTAACTATGGCTACACCTTC
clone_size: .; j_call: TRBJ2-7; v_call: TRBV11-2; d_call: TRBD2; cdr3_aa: CASSPYGGGPYEQYF; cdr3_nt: TGTGCCAGCAGCCCGTACGGGGGGGGGCCCTACGAGCAGTACTTC
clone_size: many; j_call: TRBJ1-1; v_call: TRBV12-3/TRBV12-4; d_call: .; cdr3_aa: CASSWDSYTEAFF; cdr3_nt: TGTGCCAGCAGTTGGGACTCCTACACTGAAGCTTTCTTT
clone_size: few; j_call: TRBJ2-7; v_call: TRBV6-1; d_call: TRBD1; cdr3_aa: CASSMDREDYEQYF; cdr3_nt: TGTGCCAGCAGCATGGACAGGGAAGACTACGAGCAGTACTTC
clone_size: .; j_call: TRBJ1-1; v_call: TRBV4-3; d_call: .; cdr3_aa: CASSPHLAGGIFAEAFF; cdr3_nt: TGCGCCAGCAGCCCCCACCTGGCCGGGGGGATTTTCGCTGAAGCTTTCTTT
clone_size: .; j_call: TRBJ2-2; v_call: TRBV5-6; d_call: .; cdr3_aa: CASFPGLGDTGELFF; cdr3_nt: TGTGCCAGCTTCCCGGGACTGGGTGACACCGGGGAGCTGTTTTTT
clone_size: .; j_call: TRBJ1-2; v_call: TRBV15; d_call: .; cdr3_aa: CATSRDSSGGYTF; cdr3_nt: TGTGCCACCAGCAGAGATTCGTCGGGTGGCTACACCTTC
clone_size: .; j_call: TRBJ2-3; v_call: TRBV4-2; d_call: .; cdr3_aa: CASSQQTFTGPSGTDTQYF; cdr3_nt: TGTGCCAGCAGCCAACAAACCTTCACCGGGCCATCGGGCACAGATACGCAGTATTTT
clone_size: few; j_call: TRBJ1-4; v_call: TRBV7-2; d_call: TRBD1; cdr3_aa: CASRTGGSNEKLFF; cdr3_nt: TGTGCCAGCAGAACAGGGGGAAGTAATGAAAAACTGTTTTTT
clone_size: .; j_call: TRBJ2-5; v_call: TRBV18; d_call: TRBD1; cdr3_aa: CASSAFGTGKETQYF; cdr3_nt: TGTGCCAGCTCAGCCTTTGGGACAGGGAAAGAGACCCAGTACTTC
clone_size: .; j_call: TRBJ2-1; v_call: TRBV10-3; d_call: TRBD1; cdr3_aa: CAISESMWQGASNEQFF; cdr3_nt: TGTGCCATCAGTGAGTCCATGTGGCAGGGGGCATCCAATGAGCAGTTCTTC
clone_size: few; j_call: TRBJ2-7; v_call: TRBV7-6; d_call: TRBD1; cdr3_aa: CASSLELARGYEQYF; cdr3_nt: TGTGCCAGCAGCTTAGAGTTGGCCAGGGGGTACGAGCAGTACTTC
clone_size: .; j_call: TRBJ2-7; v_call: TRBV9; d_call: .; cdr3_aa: CASSSRVGPYEQYF; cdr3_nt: TGTGCCAGCAGCTCTCGGGTGGGGCCCTACGAGCAGTACTTC
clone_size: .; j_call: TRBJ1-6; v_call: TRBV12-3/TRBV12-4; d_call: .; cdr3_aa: CASSPGLSPLHF; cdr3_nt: TGTGCCAGCAGCCCAGGACTGTCACCCCTCCACTTT
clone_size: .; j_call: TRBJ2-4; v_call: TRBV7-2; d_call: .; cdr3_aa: CASSPRRTDKNIQYF; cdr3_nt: TGTGCCAGCAGCCCCCGCCGGACAGACAAAAACATTCAGTACTTC
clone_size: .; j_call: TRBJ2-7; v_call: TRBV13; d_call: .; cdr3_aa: CASRQAGKEQYF; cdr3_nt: TGTGCCAGCAGACAGGCAGGGAAAGAGCAGTACTTC
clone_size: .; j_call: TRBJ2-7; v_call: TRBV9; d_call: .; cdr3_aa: CASSPRDFNLYEQYF; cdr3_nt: TGTGCCAGCAGCCCGCGGGACTTTAACCTCTACGAGCAGTACTTC
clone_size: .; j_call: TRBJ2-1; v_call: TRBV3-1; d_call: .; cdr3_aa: CASSHVEGKGQFF; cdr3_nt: TGTGCCAGCAGCCACGTAGAGGGGAAGGGGCAGTTCTTC
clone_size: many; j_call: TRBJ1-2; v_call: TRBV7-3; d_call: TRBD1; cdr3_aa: CASSKAGTGEGYTF; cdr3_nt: TGTGCCAGCAGCAAAGCCGGGACAGGGGAAGGCTACACCTTC
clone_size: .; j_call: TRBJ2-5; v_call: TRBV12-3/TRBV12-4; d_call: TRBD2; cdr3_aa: CASSPPGGPQETQYF; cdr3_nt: TGTGCCAGCAGTCCACCGGGGGGACCCCAAGAGACCCAGTACTTC
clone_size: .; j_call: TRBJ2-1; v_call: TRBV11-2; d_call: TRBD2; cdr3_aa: CASSPISGGARNEQFF; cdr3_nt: TGTGCCAGCAGCCCGATTAGCGGGGGGGCCCGGAATGAGCAGTTCTTC
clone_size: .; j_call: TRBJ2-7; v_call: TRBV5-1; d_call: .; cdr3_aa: CASSFNGVQRYEQYF; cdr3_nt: TGCGCCAGCAGCTTTAACGGGGTTCAGCGCTACGAGCAGTACTTC
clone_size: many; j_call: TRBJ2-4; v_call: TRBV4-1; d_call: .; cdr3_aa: CASSQVKAPEGKNIQYF; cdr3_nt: TGCGCCAGCAGCCAAGTTAAGGCCCCGGAGGGCAAAAACATTCAGTACTTC
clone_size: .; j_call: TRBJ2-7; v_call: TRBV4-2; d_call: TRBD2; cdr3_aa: CASSQDLTSGSYEQYF; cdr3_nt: TGTGCCAGCAGCCAAGATCTGACTAGCGGATCCTACGAGCAGTACTTC
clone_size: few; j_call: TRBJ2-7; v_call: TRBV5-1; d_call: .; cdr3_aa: CASSLAGVGDSYEQYF; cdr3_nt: TGCGCCAGCAGCTTGGCAGGCGTGGGAGACTCCTACGAGCAGTACTTC
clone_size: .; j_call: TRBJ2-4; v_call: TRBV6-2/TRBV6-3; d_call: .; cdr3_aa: CASSQQILAKNIQYF; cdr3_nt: TGTGCCAGCAGCCAACAGATCCTAGCCAAAAACATTCAGTACTTC
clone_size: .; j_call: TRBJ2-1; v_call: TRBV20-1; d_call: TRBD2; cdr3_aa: CSANIAGGSYNEQFF; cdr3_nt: TGCAGTGCTAATATAGCGGGGGGCTCCTACAATGAGCAGTTCTTC
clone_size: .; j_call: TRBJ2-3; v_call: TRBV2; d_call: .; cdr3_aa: CASSVRTSRGDTQYF; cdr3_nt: TGTGCCAGCAGTGTACGGACAAGCCGGGGGGATACGCAGTATTTT
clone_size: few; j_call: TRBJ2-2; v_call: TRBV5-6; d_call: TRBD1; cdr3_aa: CASSQSDPRDSGTGELFF; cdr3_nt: TGTGCCAGCAGCCAGTCCGATCCCCGGGACAGTGGGACCGGGGAGCTGTTTTTT
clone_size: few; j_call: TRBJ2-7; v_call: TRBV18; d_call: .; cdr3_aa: CASSPVPSTYEQYF; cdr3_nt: TGTGCCAGCTCACCAGTTCCCAGTACCTACGAGCAGTACTTC
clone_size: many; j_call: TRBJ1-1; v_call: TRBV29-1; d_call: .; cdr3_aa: CSVGLWDTEAFF; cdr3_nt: TGCAGCGTTGGCCTCTGGGACACTGAAGCTTTCTTT
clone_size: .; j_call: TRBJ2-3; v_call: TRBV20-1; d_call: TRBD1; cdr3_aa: CSAHQGALYTDTQYF; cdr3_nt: TGCAGTGCCCACCAGGGGGCTCTTTACACAGATACGCAGTATTTT
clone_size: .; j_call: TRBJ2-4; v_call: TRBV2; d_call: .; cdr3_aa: CASTPTLAKNIQYF; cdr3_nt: TGTGCCAGCACCCCTACATTAGCCAAAAACATTCAGTACTTC
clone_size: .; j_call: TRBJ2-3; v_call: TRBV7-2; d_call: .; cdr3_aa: CASSSRDGVTDTQYF; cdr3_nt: TGTGCCAGCAGCTCCCGGGACGGTGTCACAGATACGCAGTATTTT
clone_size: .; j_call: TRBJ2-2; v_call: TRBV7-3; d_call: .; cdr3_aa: CASSLSGAWAGELFF; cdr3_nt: TGTGCCAGCAGCTTAAGTGGGGCCTGGGCCGGGGAGCTGTTTTTT
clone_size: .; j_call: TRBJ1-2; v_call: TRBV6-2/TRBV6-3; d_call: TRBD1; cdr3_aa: CASSYGTATSGGYTF; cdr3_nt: TGTGCCAGCAGTTACGGGACAGCAACTTCGGGCGGCTACACCTTC
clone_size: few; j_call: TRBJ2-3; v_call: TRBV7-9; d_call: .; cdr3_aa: CASSLRALATDTQYF; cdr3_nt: TGTGCCAGCAGCCTCCGGGCCCTAGCAACAGATACGCAGTATTTT
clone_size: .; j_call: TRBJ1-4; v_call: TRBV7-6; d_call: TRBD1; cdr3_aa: CASSFPGGFEKLFF; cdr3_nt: TGTGCCAGCAGCTTCCCAGGGGGCTTCGAAAAACTGTTTTTT
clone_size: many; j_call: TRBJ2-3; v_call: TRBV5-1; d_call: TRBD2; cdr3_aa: CASSLGTSGSNTDTQYF; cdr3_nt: TGCGCCAGCAGCTTGGGGACTAGCGGGAGCAACACAGATACGCAGTATTTT
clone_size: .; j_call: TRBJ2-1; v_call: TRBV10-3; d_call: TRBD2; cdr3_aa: CASRLALGVRNEQFF; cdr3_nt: TGTGCCTCACGACTAGCACTGGGGGTGCGCAATGAGCAGTTCTTC
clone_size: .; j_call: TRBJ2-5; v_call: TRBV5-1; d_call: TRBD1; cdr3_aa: CASSPTDRVRQETQYF; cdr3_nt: TGCGCCAGCAGCCCCACGGACAGGGTCCGGCAAGAGACCCAGTACTTC
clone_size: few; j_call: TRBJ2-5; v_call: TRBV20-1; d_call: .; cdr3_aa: CSARGSTPETQYF; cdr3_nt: TGCAGTGCTAGGGGGTCCACCCCAGAGACCCAGTACTTC
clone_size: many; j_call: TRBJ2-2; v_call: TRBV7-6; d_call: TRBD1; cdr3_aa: CASSLGTGGELNTGELFF; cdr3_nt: TGTGCCAGCAGCCTCGGGACAGGGGGAGAACTAAACACCGGGGAGCTGTTTTTT
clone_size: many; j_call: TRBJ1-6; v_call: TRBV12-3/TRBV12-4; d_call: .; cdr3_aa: CASGESYNSPLHF; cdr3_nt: TGTGCCAGCGGAGAGAGCTATAATTCACCCCTCCACTTT
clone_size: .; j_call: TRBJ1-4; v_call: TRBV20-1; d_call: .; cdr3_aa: CSAREGSELELFF; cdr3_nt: TGCAGTGCTAGAGAGGGCTCAGAACTTGAACTGTTTTTT
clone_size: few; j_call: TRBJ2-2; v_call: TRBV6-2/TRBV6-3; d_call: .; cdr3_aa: CASSYYPSTGELFF; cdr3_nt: TGTGCCAGCAGTTACTACCCGAGCACCGGGGAGCTGTTTTTT
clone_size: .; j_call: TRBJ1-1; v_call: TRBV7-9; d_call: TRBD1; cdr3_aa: CDSSQGTGLMNTEAFF; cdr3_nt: TGTGACAGCAGCCAAGGGACAGGGCTTATGAACACTGAAGCTTTCTTT